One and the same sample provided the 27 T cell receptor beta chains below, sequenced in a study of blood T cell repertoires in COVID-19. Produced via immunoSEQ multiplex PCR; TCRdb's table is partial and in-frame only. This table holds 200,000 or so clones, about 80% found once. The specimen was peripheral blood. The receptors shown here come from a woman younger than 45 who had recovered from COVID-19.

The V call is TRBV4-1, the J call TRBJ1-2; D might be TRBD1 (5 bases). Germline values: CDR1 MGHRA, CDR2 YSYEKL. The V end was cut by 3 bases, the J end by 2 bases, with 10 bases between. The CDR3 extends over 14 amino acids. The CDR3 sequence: CASSHRTQNYGYTF. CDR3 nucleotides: TGCGCCAGCAGCCACAGGACACAGAACTATGGCTACACCTTC.

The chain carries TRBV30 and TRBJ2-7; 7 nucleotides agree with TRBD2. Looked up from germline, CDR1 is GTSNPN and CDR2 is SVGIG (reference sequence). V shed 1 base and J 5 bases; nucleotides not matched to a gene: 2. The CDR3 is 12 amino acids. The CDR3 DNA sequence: TGTGCCTGGAGTGGACTAGCCCACGAGCAGTACTTC. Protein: CAWSGLAHEQYF. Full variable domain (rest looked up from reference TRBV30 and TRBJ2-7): SQTIHQWPATLVQPVGSPLSLECTVEGTSNPNLYWYRQAAGRGLQLLFYSVGIGQISSEVPQNLSASRPQDRQFILSSKKLLLSDSGFYLCAWSGLAHEQYFGPGTRLTVT.

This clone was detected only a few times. The CDR3 DNA follows: TGTGCCAGCAGCAGTCCTACAGGGGGCGGCACTGAAGCTTTCTTT. It translates to CASSSPTGGGTEAFF. The chain uses TRBV7-9 and TRBJ1-1, with 9 bases that match TRBD1. The trim removed 5 bases at V and 4 bases at J, leaving 8 bases unmatched. The germline V gene has CDR1 SEHNR and CDR2 FQNEAQ (reference sequence). The CDR3 is 15 amino acids.

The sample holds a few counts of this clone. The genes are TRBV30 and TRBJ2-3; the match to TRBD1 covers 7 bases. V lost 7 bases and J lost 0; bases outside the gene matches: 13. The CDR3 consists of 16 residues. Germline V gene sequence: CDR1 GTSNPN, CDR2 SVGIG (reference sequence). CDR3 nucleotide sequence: TGTGCCTCTAAGGACAGGAGCTCGTCTAGCACAGATACGCAGTATTTT. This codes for CASKDRSSSSTDTQYF.

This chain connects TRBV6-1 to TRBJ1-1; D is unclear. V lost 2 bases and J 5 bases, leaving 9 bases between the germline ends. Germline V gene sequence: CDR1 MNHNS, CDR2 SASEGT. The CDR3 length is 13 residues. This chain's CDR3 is CASSESRGTEAFF. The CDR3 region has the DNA TGTGCCAGCAGTGAATCTCGAGGGACTGAAGCTTTCTTT.

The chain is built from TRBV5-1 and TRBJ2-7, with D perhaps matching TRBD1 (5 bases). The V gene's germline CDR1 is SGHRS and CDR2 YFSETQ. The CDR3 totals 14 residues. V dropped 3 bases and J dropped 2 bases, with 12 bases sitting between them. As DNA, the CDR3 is TGCGCCAGCAGCTCACACCAGGGTGCCTACGAGCAGTACTTC. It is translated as CASSSHQGAYEQYF. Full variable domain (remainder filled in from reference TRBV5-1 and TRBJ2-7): KAGVTQTPRYLIKTRGQQVTLSCSPISGHRSVSWYQQTPGQGLQFLFEYFSETQRNKGNFPGRFSGRQFSNSRSEMNVSTLELGDSALYLCASSSHQGAYEQYFGPGTRLTVT.

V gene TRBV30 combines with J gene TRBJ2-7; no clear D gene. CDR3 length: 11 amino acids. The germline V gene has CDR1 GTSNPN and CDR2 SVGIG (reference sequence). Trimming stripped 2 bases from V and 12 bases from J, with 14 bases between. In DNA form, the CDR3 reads TGTGCCTGGAGTCTGGGTCGAGGATTGTACTTC. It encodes CAWSLGRGLYF.

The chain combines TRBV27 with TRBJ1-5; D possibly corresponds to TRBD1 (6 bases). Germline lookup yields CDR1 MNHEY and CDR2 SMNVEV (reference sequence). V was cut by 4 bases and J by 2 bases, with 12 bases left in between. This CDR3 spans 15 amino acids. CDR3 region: CASSSGAGGNQPQHF. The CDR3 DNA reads TGTGCCAGCAGTTCAGGGGCTGGGGGCAATCAGCCCCAGCATTTT.

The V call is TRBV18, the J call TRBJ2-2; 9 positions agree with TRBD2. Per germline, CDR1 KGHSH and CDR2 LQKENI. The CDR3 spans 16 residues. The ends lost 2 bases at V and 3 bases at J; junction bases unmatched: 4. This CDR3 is CASSPRAGGDTGELFF. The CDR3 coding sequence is TGTGCCAGCTCACCAAGAGCGGGAGGCGACACCGGGGAGCTGTTTTTT.

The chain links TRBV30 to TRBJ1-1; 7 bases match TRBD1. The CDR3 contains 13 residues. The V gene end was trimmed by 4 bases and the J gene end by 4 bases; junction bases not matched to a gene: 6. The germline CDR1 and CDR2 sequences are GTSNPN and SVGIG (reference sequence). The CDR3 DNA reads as TGTGCCTGGACCAAACCAGGGGGCACTGAAGCTTTCTTT. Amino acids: CAWTKPGGTEAFF.

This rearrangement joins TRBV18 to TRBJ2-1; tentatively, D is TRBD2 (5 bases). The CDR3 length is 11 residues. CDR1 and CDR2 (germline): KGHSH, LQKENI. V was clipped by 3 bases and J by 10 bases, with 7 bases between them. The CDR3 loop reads CASSPPGEQFF. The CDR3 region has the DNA TGTGCCAGCTCACCGCCGGGGGAGCAGTTCTTC.

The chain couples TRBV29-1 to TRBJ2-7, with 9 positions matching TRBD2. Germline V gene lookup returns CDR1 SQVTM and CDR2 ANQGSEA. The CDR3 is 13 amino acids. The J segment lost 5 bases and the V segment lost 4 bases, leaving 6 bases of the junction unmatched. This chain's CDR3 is CSVVRLAGNEQYF. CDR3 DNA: TGCAGCGTTGTTCGTCTAGCGGGAAACGAGCAGTACTTC.

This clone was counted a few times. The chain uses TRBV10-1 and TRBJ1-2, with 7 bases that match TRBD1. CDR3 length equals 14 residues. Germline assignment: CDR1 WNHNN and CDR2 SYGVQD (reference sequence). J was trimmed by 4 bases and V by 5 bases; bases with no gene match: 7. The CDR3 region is CASSPSGTAYGYTF. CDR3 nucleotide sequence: TGCGCCAGCAGTCCCTCTGGGACAGCCTATGGCTACACCTTC.

For the CDR3, the DNA is TGTGCCTGGGCAGACAGGGACGGCCAGCCCCAGCATTTT. It encodes CAWADRDGQPQHF. The V call is TRBV30, the J call TRBJ1-5, with 7 bases lining up with TRBD1. This CDR3 is built from 13 residues. Germline V gives CDR1 GTSNPN, CDR2 SVGIG (reference sequence). J gave up 7 bases and V 5 bases, and 8 bases lay outside the gene matches.

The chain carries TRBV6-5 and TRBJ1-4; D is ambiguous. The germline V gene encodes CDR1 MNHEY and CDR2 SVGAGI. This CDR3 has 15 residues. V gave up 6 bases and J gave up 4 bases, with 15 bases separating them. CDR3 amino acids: CASRSQRFFNEKLFF. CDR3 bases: TGTGCCAGCAGGTCCCAGAGGTTTTTTAATGAAAAACTGTTTTTT.

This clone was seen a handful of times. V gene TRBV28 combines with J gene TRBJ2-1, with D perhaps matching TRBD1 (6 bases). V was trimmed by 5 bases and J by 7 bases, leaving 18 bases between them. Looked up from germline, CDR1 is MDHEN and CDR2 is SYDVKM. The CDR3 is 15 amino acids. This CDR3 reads CASSPIQGTRNEQFF. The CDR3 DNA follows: TGTGCCAGCAGTCCGATTCAGGGGACGAGAAATGAGCAGTTCTTC.

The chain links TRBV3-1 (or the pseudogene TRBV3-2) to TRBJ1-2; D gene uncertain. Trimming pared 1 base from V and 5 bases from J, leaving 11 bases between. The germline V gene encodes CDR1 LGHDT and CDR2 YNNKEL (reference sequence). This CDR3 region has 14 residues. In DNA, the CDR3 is TGTGCCAGCAGCCAAGCGAGGAGCGCGTATGGCTACACCTTC. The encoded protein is CASSQARSAYGYTF.

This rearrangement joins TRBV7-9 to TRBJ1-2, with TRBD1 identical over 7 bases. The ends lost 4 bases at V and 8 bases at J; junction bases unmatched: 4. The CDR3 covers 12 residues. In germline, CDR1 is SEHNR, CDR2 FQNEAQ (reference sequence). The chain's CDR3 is CASSSQGSGYTF. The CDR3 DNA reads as TGTGCCAGCAGCTCACAGGGGTCCGGCTACACCTTC.

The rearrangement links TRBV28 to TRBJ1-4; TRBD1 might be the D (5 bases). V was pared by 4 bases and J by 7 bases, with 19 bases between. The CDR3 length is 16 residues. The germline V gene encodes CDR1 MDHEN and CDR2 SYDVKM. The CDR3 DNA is TGTGCCAGCAGTTCCGCCTCCTCGGGGGTCGTTGAAAAACTGTTTTTT. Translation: CASSSASSGVVEKLFF.

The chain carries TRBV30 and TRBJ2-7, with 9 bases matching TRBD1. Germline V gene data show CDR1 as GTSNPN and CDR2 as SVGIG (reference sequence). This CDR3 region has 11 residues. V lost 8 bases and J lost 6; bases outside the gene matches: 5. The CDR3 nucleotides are TGTGCCGAAGGGACAGGGAGCGAGCAGTACTTC. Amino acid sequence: CAEGTGSEQYF.

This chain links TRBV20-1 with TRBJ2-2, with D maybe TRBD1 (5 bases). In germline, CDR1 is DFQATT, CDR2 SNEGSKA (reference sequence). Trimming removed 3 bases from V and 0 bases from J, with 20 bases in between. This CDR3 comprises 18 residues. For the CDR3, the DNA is TGCAGTGCTAGTCCTTTTGGGATAAGGGGATCGAACACCGGGGAGCTGTTTTTT. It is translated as CSASPFGIRGSNTGELFF.

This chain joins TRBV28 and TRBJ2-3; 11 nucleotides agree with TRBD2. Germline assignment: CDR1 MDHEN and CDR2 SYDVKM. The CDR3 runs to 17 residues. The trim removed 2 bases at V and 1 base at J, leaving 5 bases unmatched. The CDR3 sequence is CASSLPSSGRRTDTQYF. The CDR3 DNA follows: TGTGCCAGCAGTTTACCTTCTAGCGGGAGGCGCACAGATACGCAGTATTTT.

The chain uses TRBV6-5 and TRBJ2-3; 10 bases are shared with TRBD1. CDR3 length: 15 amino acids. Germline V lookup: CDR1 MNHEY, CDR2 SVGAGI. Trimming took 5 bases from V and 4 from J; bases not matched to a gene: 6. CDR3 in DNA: TGTGCCAGCAGTCCGACAGGGGGCGGAGCAGATACGCAGTATTTT. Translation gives CASSPTGGGADTQYF.

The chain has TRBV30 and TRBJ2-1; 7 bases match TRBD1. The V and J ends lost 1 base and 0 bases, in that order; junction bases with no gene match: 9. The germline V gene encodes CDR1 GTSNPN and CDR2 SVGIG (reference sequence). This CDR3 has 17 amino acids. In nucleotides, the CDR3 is TGTGCCTGGAGTGGCCCATTACAGGGGAGCTCCTACAATGAGCAGTTCTTC. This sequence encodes CAWSGPLQGSSYNEQFF.

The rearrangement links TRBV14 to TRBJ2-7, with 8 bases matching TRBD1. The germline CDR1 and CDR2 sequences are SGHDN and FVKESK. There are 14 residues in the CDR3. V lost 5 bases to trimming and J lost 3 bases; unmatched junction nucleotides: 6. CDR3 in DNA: TGTGCCAGCAGCGAGACAGGGGTTCTCTACGAGCAGTACTTC. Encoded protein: CASSETGVLYEQYF.

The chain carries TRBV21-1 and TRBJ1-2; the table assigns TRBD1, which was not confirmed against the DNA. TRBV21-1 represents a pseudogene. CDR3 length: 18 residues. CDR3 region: CASSKVKGQGLYYHGYTF. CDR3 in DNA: TGTGCCAGCAGCAAAGTTAAGGGGCAGGGGCTCTATTATCATGGCTACACCTTC.

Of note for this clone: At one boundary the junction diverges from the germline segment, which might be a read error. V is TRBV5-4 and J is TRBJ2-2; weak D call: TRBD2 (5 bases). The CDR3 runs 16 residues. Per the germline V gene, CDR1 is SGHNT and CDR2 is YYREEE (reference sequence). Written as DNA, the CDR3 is TGTGCCAGCAGCTTGGACCGCCACACTCCCACCGGGAAGCTGTTTTTT. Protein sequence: CASSLDRHTPTGKLFF.